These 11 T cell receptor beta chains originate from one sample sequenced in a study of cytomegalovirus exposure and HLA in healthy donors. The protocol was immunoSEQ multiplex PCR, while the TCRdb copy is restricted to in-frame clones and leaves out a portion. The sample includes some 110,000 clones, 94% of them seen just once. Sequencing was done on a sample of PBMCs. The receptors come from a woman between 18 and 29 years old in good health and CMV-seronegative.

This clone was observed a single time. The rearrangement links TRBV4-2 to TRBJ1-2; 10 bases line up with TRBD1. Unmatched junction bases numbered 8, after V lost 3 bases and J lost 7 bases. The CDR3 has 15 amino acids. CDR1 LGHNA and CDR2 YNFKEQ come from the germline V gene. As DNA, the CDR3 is TGTGCCAGCAGCCAGGAACCGACAGGGGGCCTTGGCTACACCTTC. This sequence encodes CASSQEPTGGLGYTF.

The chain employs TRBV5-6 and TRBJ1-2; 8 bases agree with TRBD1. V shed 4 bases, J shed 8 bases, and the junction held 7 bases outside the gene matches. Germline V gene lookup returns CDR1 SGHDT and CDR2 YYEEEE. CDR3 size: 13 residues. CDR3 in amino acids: CASSMWTGNGYTF. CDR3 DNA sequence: TGTGCCAGCAGCATGTGGACAGGGAACGGCTACACCTTC. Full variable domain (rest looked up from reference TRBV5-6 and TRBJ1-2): DAGVTQSPTHLIKTRGQQVTLRCSPKSGHDTVSWYQQALGQGPQFIFQYYEEEERQRGNFPDRFSGHQFPNYSSELNVNALLLGDSALYLCASSMWTGNGYTFGSGTRLTVV.

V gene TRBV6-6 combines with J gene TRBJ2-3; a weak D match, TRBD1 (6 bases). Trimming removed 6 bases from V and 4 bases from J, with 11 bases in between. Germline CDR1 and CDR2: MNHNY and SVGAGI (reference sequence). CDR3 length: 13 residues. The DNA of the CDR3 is TGTGCCAGCAGACAGGGCCCAGCAGATACGCAGTATTTT. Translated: CASRQGPADTQYF.

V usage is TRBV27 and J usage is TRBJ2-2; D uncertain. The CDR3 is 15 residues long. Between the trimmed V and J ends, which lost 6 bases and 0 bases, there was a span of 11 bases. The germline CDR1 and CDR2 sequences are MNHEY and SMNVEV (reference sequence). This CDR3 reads CASSIAAANTGELFF. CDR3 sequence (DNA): TGTGCCAGCAGCATAGCAGCCGCGAACACCGGGGAGCTGTTTTTT.

The CDR3 sequence is CASSSLQDALTDTQYF. The DNA of the CDR3 is TGTGCCAGCAGCTCTCTACAGGACGCCCTCACAGATACGCAGTATTTT. J is TRBJ2-3 and V is TRBV7-9, with a weak D call TRBD1 (5 bases). This CDR3 spans 16 amino acids. The germline V gene has CDR1 SEHNR and CDR2 FQNEAQ (reference sequence). Trimming cost V 4 bases and J 2 bases, with 16 bases left between them.

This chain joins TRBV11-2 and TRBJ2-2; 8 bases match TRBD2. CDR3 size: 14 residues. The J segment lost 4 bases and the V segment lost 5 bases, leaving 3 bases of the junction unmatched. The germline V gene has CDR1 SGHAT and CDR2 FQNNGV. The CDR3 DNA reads TGTGCCAGCAGCCGGGAGGGGGGCACCGGGGAGCTGTTTTTT. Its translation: CASSREGGTGELFF.

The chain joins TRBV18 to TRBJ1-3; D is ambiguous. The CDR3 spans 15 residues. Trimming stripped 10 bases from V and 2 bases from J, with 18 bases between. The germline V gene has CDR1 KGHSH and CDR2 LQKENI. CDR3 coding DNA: TGTGCCACCGAAACCGCGGGTGGAGCTGGAAACACCATATATTTT. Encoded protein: CATETAGGAGNTIYF.

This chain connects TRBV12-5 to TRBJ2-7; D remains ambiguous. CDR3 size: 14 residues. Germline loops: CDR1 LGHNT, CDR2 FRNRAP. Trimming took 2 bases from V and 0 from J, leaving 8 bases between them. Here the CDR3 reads CASGLFPDSYEQYF. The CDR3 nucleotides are TGTGCTAGTGGTTTGTTTCCAGACTCCTACGAGCAGTACTTC.

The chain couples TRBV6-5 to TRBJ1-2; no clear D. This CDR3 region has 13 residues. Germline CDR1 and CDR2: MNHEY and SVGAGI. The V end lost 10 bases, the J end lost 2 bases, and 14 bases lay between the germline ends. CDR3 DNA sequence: TGTGCCACCCGATATGAGGGCAACTATGGCTACACCTTC. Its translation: CATRYEGNYGYTF.

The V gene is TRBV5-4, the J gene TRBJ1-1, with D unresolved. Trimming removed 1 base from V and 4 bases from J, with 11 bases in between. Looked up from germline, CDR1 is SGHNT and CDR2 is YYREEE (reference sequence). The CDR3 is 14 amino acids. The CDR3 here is CASSLFPGVTEAFF. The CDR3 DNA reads TGTGCCAGCAGCTTGTTTCCCGGGGTCACTGAAGCTTTCTTT.

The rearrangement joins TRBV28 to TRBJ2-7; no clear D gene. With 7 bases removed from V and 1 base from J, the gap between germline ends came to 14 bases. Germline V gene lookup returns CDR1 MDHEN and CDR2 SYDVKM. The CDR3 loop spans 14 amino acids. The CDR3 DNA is TGTGCCAGCATGGGCTTCCCTCTTTCCTACGAGCAGTACTTC. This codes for CASMGFPLSYEQYF.